The rows below give T cell receptor beta chains drawn from one sample of a study of radiotherapy plus CTLA-4 blockade in lung cancer. Libraries were prepared by immunoSEQ multiplex PCR; TCRdb keeps only in-frame clonotypes and omits some of them. The sample holds about 86,000 clones; roughly four fifths are singletons and the top ten take 0.65% to 0.95%. Material: peripheral blood, obtained from a patient treated with radiotherapy plus ipilimumab. These receptors all come from a human donor with non-small cell lung cancer who had stable disease on radiotherapy plus ipilimumab. Both conserved end residues are part of each CDR3. D genes are given only for firm matches. The listing skips clone size in some rows; elsewhere it reads once, few, many or a size class.

j_gene: TRBJ1-2; d_gene: -; v_gene: TRBV4-2; abundance: medium-sized; CDR3nt: TGTGCCAGCAGCCAAGAGACAGGCACTAACTATGGCTACACCTTC; CDR3aa: CASSQETGTNYGYTF
j_gene: TRBJ1-6; d_gene: TRBD1; v_gene: TRBV27; abundance: -; CDR3nt: TGTGCCAGCAGTTTAGCCGGGACAGGCTATAATTCACCCCTCCACTTT; CDR3aa: CASSLAGTGYNSPLHF
j_gene: TRBJ1-3; d_gene: TRBD1; v_gene: TRBV27; abundance: -; CDR3nt: TGTGCCAGCAGTCTTCGACAGGGGCAGGGAAACACCATATATTTT; CDR3aa: CASSLRQGQGNTIYF
j_gene: TRBJ1-1; d_gene: -; v_gene: TRBV4-1; abundance: -; CDR3nt: TGCGCCAGCAGCTTTCGGATGAACACTGAAGCTTTCTTT; CDR3aa: CASSFRMNTEAFF
j_gene: TRBJ2-4; d_gene: -; v_gene: TRBV19; abundance: -; CDR3nt: TGTGCCAGTAGCCTTGGGGGGGCGGGAAAAAACATTCAGTACTTC; CDR3aa: CASSLGGAGKNIQYF
j_gene: TRBJ1-2; d_gene: -; v_gene: TRBV6-5; abundance: -; CDR3nt: TGTGCCAGCAGTTACTCGTCCCAGGGGACCATCTATGGCTACACCTTC; CDR3aa: CASSYSSQGTIYGYTF
j_gene: TRBJ2-1; d_gene: -; v_gene: TRBV27; abundance: -; CDR3nt: TGTGCCAGCAAGTATGGTGAGCAGTTCTTC; CDR3aa: CASKYGEQFF
j_gene: TRBJ2-2; d_gene: -; v_gene: TRBV2; abundance: -; CDR3nt: TGTGCCAGCAGTGTAATCAACACCGGGGAGCTGTTTTTT; CDR3aa: CASSVINTGELFF
j_gene: TRBJ2-7; d_gene: -; v_gene: TRBV28; abundance: -; CDR3nt: TGTGCCAGCAGTCCGAGCGGGCCCCTCCTCACCTACGAGCAGTACTTC; CDR3aa: CASSPSGPLLTYEQYF
j_gene: TRBJ1-6; d_gene: -; v_gene: TRBV27; abundance: -; CDR3nt: TGTGCCAGCAGTTTTCGGGCAGTTAATTCACCCCTCCACTTT; CDR3aa: CASSFRAVNSPLHF
j_gene: TRBJ1-3; d_gene: -; v_gene: TRBV11-2; abundance: -; CDR3nt: TGTGCCAGCAGCTTAGCTGGGACTGGAAACACCATATATTTT; CDR3aa: CASSLAGTGNTIYF
j_gene: TRBJ1-2; d_gene: -; v_gene: TRBV19; abundance: -; CDR3nt: TGTGCCAGTACGGAAGTAGCGTCTCATGGCTACACCTTC; CDR3aa: CASTEVASHGYTF
j_gene: TRBJ1-6; d_gene: -; v_gene: TRBV5-6; abundance: -; CDR3nt: TGTGCCAGCAGCTTCTGGGGGAGCTCCTATAATTCACCCCTCCACTTT; CDR3aa: CASSFWGSSYNSPLHF
j_gene: TRBJ2-5; d_gene: TRBD2; v_gene: TRBV6-6; abundance: -; CDR3nt: TGTGCCAGCACGCGGGGAGGGAGCGAGACCCAGTACTTC; CDR3aa: CASTRGGSETQYF
j_gene: TRBJ2-7; d_gene: -; v_gene: TRBV20-1; abundance: -; CDR3nt: TGCAGTGCCCCCTGGGGGAACGAGCAGTACTTC; CDR3aa: CSAPWGNEQYF
j_gene: TRBJ2-3; d_gene: TRBD1; v_gene: TRBV6-5; abundance: -; CDR3nt: TGTGCCAGCAGCCGGGACAGGGGTGCAGATACGCAGTATTTT; CDR3aa: CASSRDRGADTQYF
j_gene: TRBJ2-5; d_gene: -; v_gene: TRBV18; abundance: -; CDR3nt: TGTGCCAGCTCCCCCGGGTGGCGAGAGACCCAGTACTTC; CDR3aa: CASSPGWRETQYF
j_gene: TRBJ1-2; d_gene: -; v_gene: TRBV27; abundance: -; CDR3nt: TGTGCCAGCAGTACTGGGTCCTTTACCAACTATGGCTACACCTTC; CDR3aa: CASSTGSFTNYGYTF
j_gene: TRBJ2-3; d_gene: TRBD2; v_gene: TRBV7-9; abundance: -; CDR3nt: TGTGCCAGCAGCTTCAGTCTTACAATAGCGGGAGCGACAGATACGCAGTATTTT; CDR3aa: CASSFSLTIAGATDTQYF
j_gene: TRBJ2-7; d_gene: TRBD1; v_gene: TRBV5-1; abundance: -; CDR3nt: TGCGCCAGCAGCAGGGGACAGGATTACGAGCAGTACTTC; CDR3aa: CASSRGQDYEQYF
j_gene: TRBJ2-2; d_gene: -; v_gene: TRBV2; abundance: -; CDR3nt: TGTGCCAGCAGTGTGGTGGCCCTCATGCTGTTTTTT; CDR3aa: CASSVVALMLFF
j_gene: TRBJ1-5; d_gene: TRBD1; v_gene: TRBV6-6; abundance: -; CDR3nt: TGTGCCAGCAGTTCGCGGCAGGGGGCTACTAATCAGCCCCAGCATTTT; CDR3aa: CASSSRQGATNQPQHF
j_gene: TRBJ1-1; d_gene: TRBD1; v_gene: TRBV27; abundance: -; CDR3nt: TGTGCCAGCAGGAAGGGGGCAACTGAAGCTTTCTTT; CDR3aa: CASRKGATEAFF
j_gene: TRBJ1-4; d_gene: TRBD1; v_gene: TRBV27; abundance: few; CDR3nt: TGTGCCAGCAGCCGGTCCCGGGACAGGGGTGAAAAACTGTTTTTT; CDR3aa: CASSRSRDRGEKLFF
j_gene: TRBJ1-4; d_gene: -; v_gene: TRBV5-1; abundance: few; CDR3nt: TGCGCCAGCAGCTTGGCTGCCTCGGGATCCATTAGTGAGGAAAAACTGTTTTTT; CDR3aa: CASSLAASGSISEEKLFF
j_gene: TRBJ2-7; d_gene: -; v_gene: TRBV28; abundance: -; CDR3nt: TGTGCCAGCAGTTCCGCGGCCGCCGCGGGCTACGAGCAGTACTTC; CDR3aa: CASSSAAAAGYEQYF
j_gene: TRBJ1-2; d_gene: -; v_gene: TRBV25-1; abundance: -; CDR3nt: TGTGCCAGCAGTGGAGGGTCGGCAGCTAACTATGGCTACACCTTC; CDR3aa: CASSGGSAANYGYTF
j_gene: TRBJ1-2; d_gene: TRBD1; v_gene: TRBV5-1; abundance: -; CDR3nt: TGCGCCAGCAGCCCCCGACAGGGTATGGGCTACACCTTC; CDR3aa: CASSPRQGMGYTF
j_gene: TRBJ1-5; d_gene: -; v_gene: TRBV2; abundance: -; CDR3nt: TGTGCCAGCACACAGGGATTCAATCAGCCCCAGCATTTT; CDR3aa: CASTQGFNQPQHF
j_gene: TRBJ2-7; d_gene: -; v_gene: TRBV7-8; abundance: -; CDR3nt: TGTGCCAGCAGCTTAGGAATTGAGCGTCCGTACTTC; CDR3aa: CASSLGIERPYF
j_gene: TRBJ2-7; d_gene: -; v_gene: TRBV19; abundance: -; CDR3nt: TGTGCCAGTAGGGGCTCCTACGAGCAGTACTTC; CDR3aa: CASRGSYEQYF
j_gene: TRBJ2-2; d_gene: TRBD2; v_gene: TRBV28; abundance: -; CDR3nt: TGTGCCAGCACCCTAGCGGGAGGGAACACCGGGGAGCTGTTTTTT; CDR3aa: CASTLAGGNTGELFF
j_gene: TRBJ2-7; d_gene: -; v_gene: TRBV7-9; abundance: -; CDR3nt: TGTGCCAGCAGCTTACGGGATGACTCCTACGAGCAGTACTTC; CDR3aa: CASSLRDDSYEQYF
j_gene: TRBJ2-7; d_gene: TRBD2; v_gene: TRBV7-8; abundance: -; CDR3nt: TGTGCCAGCAGCTTACGGCGGGAGGGAACCTACGAGCAGTACTTC; CDR3aa: CASSLRREGTYEQYF
j_gene: TRBJ2-7; d_gene: -; v_gene: TRBV27; abundance: few; CDR3nt: TGTGCCAGCAGTTTATTTGGACACCCCTACGAGCAGTACTTC; CDR3aa: CASSLFGHPYEQYF
j_gene: TRBJ2-7; d_gene: TRBD2; v_gene: TRBV9; abundance: once; CDR3nt: TGTGCCAGCAGCGTAGACCTAGCGGGCGAGCAGTACTTC; CDR3aa: CASSVDLAGEQYF
j_gene: TRBJ2-2; d_gene: TRBD2; v_gene: TRBV7-3; abundance: -; CDR3nt: TGTGCCAGCAGCCGTAGCGGGAGTACCGGGGAGCTGTTTTTT; CDR3aa: CASSRSGSTGELFF
j_gene: TRBJ2-1; d_gene: -; v_gene: TRBV25-1; abundance: -; CDR3nt: TGTGCCAGCAGTGCAAGGGGGGTCTCCTACAATGAGCAGTTCTTC; CDR3aa: CASSARGVSYNEQFF
j_gene: TRBJ2-1; d_gene: -; v_gene: TRBV7-3; abundance: -; CDR3nt: TGTGCCAGCAGCTTATCCGCCATCGCGGGTGGCAATGAGCAGTTCTTC; CDR3aa: CASSLSAIAGGNEQFF